Listed here is a single TCR beta chain. Generated by immunoSEQ multiplex PCR, the TCRdb table keeps only in-frame clones and is missing some. The data show about 120,000 clones, 92% seen once. The CDR3 sequence is 13 residues long. J gave up 8 bases and V 10 bases, and 9 bases lay outside the gene matches. Germline V lookup: CDR1 LNHDA, CDR2 SQIVND (reference sequence). This sample was included in a study of T cell responses to AZD1222 COVID-19 vaccine. The TCR was taken from an adult in good health. Sequenced material: peripheral blood, taken on day 0 of AZD1222 vaccination. This chain joins TRBV19 and TRBJ1-4; 8 nucleotides agree with TRBD1. The CDR3 DNA is TGTGCCACACAGGGGGAGGACGTAGAAAAACTGTTTTTT. It encodes CATQGEDVEKLFF. The variable domain in full, with the rest retrieved from reference TRBV19 and TRBJ1-4, is DGGITQSPKYLFRKEGQNVTLSCEQNLNHDAMYWYRQDPGQGLRLIYYSQIVNDFQKGDIAEGYSVSREKKESFPLTVTSAQKNPTAFYLCATQGEDVEKLFFGSGTQLSVL.